A selection of T cell receptor beta chains follows, all from one sample in a study of blood T cells in healthy people across ages. MiXCR, run by TCRdb on the 5' RACE reads, gives a single entry per CDR3 protein. Here the sample spans nearly 1 million distinct CDR3 sequences, roughly half being singletons. The sequenced sample consisted of blood. The receptor source for this set is a woman aged 55-70 years in good health. CDR3s include the opening cysteine and the closing phenylalanine or tryptophan. The order of the fields is J gene, V gene, CDR3 length, D gene, clone size, CDR3 DNA, CDR3 protein. A D gene is named only where the DNA matches it firmly. Clone size, where shown, is once, few, many, or a class for clones that have expanded.

J: TRBJ2-3; V: TRBV7-2; length: 14; D: -; size: -; DNA: TGTGCCAGCAGCTTATATCGCGCCACAGATACGCAGTATTTT; CDR3: CASSLYRATDTQYF
J: TRBJ2-7; V: TRBV5-1; length: 15; D: -; size: few; DNA: TGCGCCAGCAGCCTAACCCCCGGCATCTCCTACGAGCAGTACTTC; CDR3: CASSLTPGISYEQYF
J: TRBJ1-4; V: TRBV28; length: 14; D: TRBD1; size: -; DNA: TGTGCCAGCAGCCTCACAGGGGATCGAGAAAAACTGTTTTTT; CDR3: CASSLTGDREKLFF
J: TRBJ1-6; V: TRBV20-1; length: 17; D: -; size: few; DNA: TGCAGTGCTCCGCAGAAGCGACAAACTGAATATAATTCACCCCTCCACTTT; CDR3: CSAPQKRQTEYNSPLHF
J: TRBJ1-4; V: TRBV3-1; length: 16; D: -; size: few; DNA: TGTGCCAGCAGCCAAGATCTGAATATGGGTAATGAAAAACTGTTTTTT; CDR3: CASSQDLNMGNEKLFF
J: TRBJ2-6; V: TRBV5-1; length: 18; D: TRBD1; size: -; DNA: TGCGCCAGCAGCGCACCGGGACAGGCCATCTCTGGGGCCAACGTCCTGACTTTC; CDR3: CASSAPGQAISGANVLTF
J: TRBJ2-5; V: TRBV6-2/TRBV6-3; length: 15; D: TRBD2; size: once; DNA: TGTGCCAGCAGGCGACTAGCGGGCCAACAAGAGACCCAGTACTTC; CDR3: CASRRLAGQQETQYF
J: TRBJ2-1; V: TRBV20-1; length: 13; D: TRBD2; size: -; DNA: TGCAGTGCTGGAGAGCCGGGAGGGCACAAGCAGTTCTTC; CDR3: CSAGEPGGHKQFF
J: TRBJ2-4; V: TRBV20-1; length: 11; D: -; size: -; DNA: TGCAGTGCTAGAGGTGAAAACATTCAGTACTTC; CDR3: CSARGENIQYF
J: TRBJ2-7; V: TRBV28; length: 13; D: TRBD2; size: -; DNA: TGTGCCAGCGGTCGACTAGCGGGAGCCGAGCAGTACTTC; CDR3: CASGRLAGAEQYF
J: TRBJ2-3; V: TRBV13; length: 15; D: TRBD1; size: -; DNA: TGTGCCAGCAGCGCGGGACAGGAGACGAAGGATACGCAGTATTTT; CDR3: CASSAGQETKDTQYF
J: TRBJ2-1; V: TRBV14; length: 17; D: -; size: few; DNA: TGTGCCAGCAGCCAATATGAGGGAGTGGTCTCCTACAATGAGCAGTTCTTC; CDR3: CASSQYEGVVSYNEQFF
J: TRBJ1-5; V: TRBV20-1; length: 14; D: -; size: once; DNA: TGCAGTGCTAAAGAGCCAGGAGAATATCAGCCCCAGCATTTT; CDR3: CSAKEPGEYQPQHF
J: TRBJ2-5; V: TRBV20-1; length: 12; D: TRBD1; size: once; DNA: TGCAGTGCGAACCGGGACAGCGATCAGCAGTACTTC; CDR3: CSANRDSDQQYF
J: TRBJ1-1; V: TRBV28; length: 11; D: TRBD1; size: -; DNA: TGTGCCACAGGGGGCAACACTGAAGCTTTCTTT; CDR3: CATGGNTEAFF
J: TRBJ2-3; V: TRBV6-5; length: 17; D: TRBD2; size: -; DNA: TGTGCCAGCAGTTCTCGGCAACTAGCGGGACTATCCAATACGCAGTATTTT; CDR3: CASSSRQLAGLSNTQYF
J: TRBJ2-7; V: TRBV20-1; length: 16; D: TRBD2; size: -; DNA: TGCAGTGCTAGACCCCCTAGCGGGAGCCGCTCCTACGAGCAGTACTTC; CDR3: CSARPPSGSRSYEQYF
J: TRBJ1-2; V: TRBV3-1; length: 14; D: TRBD1; size: -; DNA: TGTGCCAGCAGGCGGACAGGAAAGGGGTATGGCTACACCTTC; CDR3: CASRRTGKGYGYTF
J: TRBJ1-2; V: TRBV28; length: 14; D: -; size: -; DNA: TGTGCCAGCAGTTTATGGGGTGTGGCTTATGGCTACACCTTC; CDR3: CASSLWGVAYGYTF
J: TRBJ2-1; V: TRBV9; length: 16; D: TRBD1; size: -; DNA: TGTGCCAGCAGCGCCGACAGGGCAAGCTCCTACAATGAGCAGTTCTTC; CDR3: CASSADRASSYNEQFF
J: TRBJ2-7; V: TRBV7-9; length: 15; D: -; size: -; DNA: TGTGCCAGCAGCCCCGGACAGATACTTTCCTACGAGCAGTACTTC; CDR3: CASSPGQILSYEQYF
J: TRBJ2-3; V: TRBV20-1; length: 15; D: TRBD2; size: few; DNA: TGCAGTGCCAAGGGGACTAGCTTGGGCACAGATACGCAGTATTTT; CDR3: CSAKGTSLGTDTQYF
J: TRBJ1-2; V: TRBV5-1; length: 16; D: -; size: -; DNA: TGCGCCAGCAGCTTGCCTGCCGGGACCGAGTCTCGAGGCTACACCTTC; CDR3: CASSLPAGTESRGYTF
J: TRBJ2-6; V: TRBV28; length: 13; D: -; size: many; DNA: TGTGCCAGCAGTTTGCGTGGGGCCAACGTCCTGACTTTC; CDR3: CASSLRGANVLTF
J: TRBJ2-3; V: TRBV7-3; length: 15; D: -; size: -; DNA: TGTGCCAGCAGTCCGGCCGTCGCTAGCACAGATACGCAGTATTTT; CDR3: CASSPAVASTDTQYF
J: TRBJ2-7; V: TRBV20-1; length: 12; D: -; size: few; DNA: TGCAGTGCTCTTGGGGCAACCTACGAGCAGTACTTC; CDR3: CSALGATYEQYF
J: TRBJ1-4; V: TRBV5-1; length: 12; D: -; size: -; DNA: TGCGCCAGCAGGGACAGAAATGAAAAACTGTTTTTT; CDR3: CASRDRNEKLFF
J: TRBJ2-1; V: TRBV12-3/TRBV12-4; length: 17; D: TRBD2; size: -; DNA: TGTGCCAGCAGTCCGTGGGTAGCGGGAAGTACTAACAATGAGCAGTTCTTC; CDR3: CASSPWVAGSTNNEQFF
J: TRBJ2-7; V: TRBV4-3; length: 15; D: -; size: -; DNA: TGCGCCAGCAGCCTCCGGCGGGCAGGGAGCTACGAGCAGTACTTC; CDR3: CASSLRRAGSYEQYF
J: TRBJ2-3; V: TRBV12-3/TRBV12-4; length: 17; D: TRBD1; size: once; DNA: TGTGCCAGCAGTCCCTACAGGGGGAACCTGATAGGAGATACGCAGTATTTT; CDR3: CASSPYRGNLIGDTQYF
J: TRBJ2-4; V: TRBV6-5; length: 17; D: -; size: -; DNA: TGTGCCAGCAGTTACTCGAAGGTTTCGGTTACCAAAAACATTCAGTACTTC; CDR3: CASSYSKVSVTKNIQYF
J: TRBJ2-7; V: TRBV3-1; length: 12; D: TRBD1; size: -; DNA: TGTGCCACCGGGACAGGTTCTTACGAGCAGTACTTC; CDR3: CATGTGSYEQYF
J: TRBJ1-2; V: TRBV10-3; length: 14; D: -; size: -; DNA: TGTGCCATCAGTGAGTCTGGGTCAATCGGCGGCTACACCTTC; CDR3: CAISESGSIGGYTF
J: TRBJ2-4; V: TRBV5-6; length: 14; D: -; size: -; DNA: TGTGCCAGCAGCCGACGGGGAACCAAAAACGTTCAGTACTTC; CDR3: CASSRRGTKNVQYF
J: TRBJ2-1; V: TRBV29-1; length: 16; D: TRBD2; size: -; DNA: TGCAGCGTCGTACGGGCGGGAGGGGCCTCCTACAATGAGCAGTTCTTC; CDR3: CSVVRAGGASYNEQFF
J: TRBJ2-6; V: TRBV7-2; length: 18; D: -; size: -; DNA: TGTGCCAGCAGCATAACGAGGCAGACGGCCTCTGGGGCCAACGTCCTGACTTTC; CDR3: CASSITRQTASGANVLTF
J: TRBJ1-4; V: TRBV7-2; length: 15; D: -; size: -; DNA: TGTGCCAGCAGCTCTTCGACACGTACTAATGAAAAACTGTTTTTT; CDR3: CASSSSTRTNEKLFF
J: TRBJ1-2; V: TRBV2; length: 13; D: TRBD1; size: -; DNA: TGTGCCAGCAGTGGACAGGGGACCTATGGCTACACCTTC; CDR3: CASSGQGTYGYTF
J: TRBJ2-7; V: TRBV5-1; length: 16; D: -; size: -; DNA: TGCGCCGGCAGCCGGATGGGGGCTGAAGCAAGCTACGAGCAGTACTTC; CDR3: CAGSRMGAEASYEQYF
J: TRBJ2-6; V: TRBV28; length: 19; D: -; size: few; DNA: TGTGCCAGCAGTTTCATCGGCGGGTTAACAGGGCCCGGGGCCAACGTCCTGACTTTC; CDR3: CASSFIGGLTGPGANVLTF
J: TRBJ2-5; V: TRBV7-9; length: 17; D: TRBD1; size: -; DNA: TGTGCCAGCAGCCCTTGGACAGGCGGTGGTTCAATCGAGACCCAGTACTTC; CDR3: CASSPWTGGGSIETQYF
J: TRBJ1-1; V: TRBV12-3/TRBV12-4; length: 14; D: TRBD1; size: -; DNA: TGTGCCAGCAGTTTGGGACAGCCGAACACTGAAGCTTTCTTT; CDR3: CASSLGQPNTEAFF
J: TRBJ2-7; V: TRBV11-3; length: 13; D: TRBD1; size: few; DNA: TGTGCCAGCAGCTACCGGACAGGCGGGGAGCAGTACTTC; CDR3: CASSYRTGGEQYF
J: TRBJ1-6; V: TRBV9; length: 14; D: -; size: -; DNA: TGTGCCAGCAGCGGGCGGACGGGAAATTCACCCCTCCACTTT; CDR3: CASSGRTGNSPLHF
J: TRBJ2-5; V: TRBV14; length: 12; D: -; size: -; DNA: TGTGCCAGCAGCTCCTATTCCCGGGAGCAGTACTTC; CDR3: CASSSYSREQYF
J: TRBJ2-7; V: TRBV3-1; length: 12; D: -; size: -; DNA: TGTGCCAGCAGCCTTTGGACCCACGAGCAGTACTTC; CDR3: CASSLWTHEQYF
J: TRBJ2-3; V: TRBV5-1; length: 15; D: TRBD1; size: -; DNA: TGCGCTAGCAGCTTTTGGGACAGGTTCACAGATACGCAGTATTTT; CDR3: CASSFWDRFTDTQYF
J: TRBJ1-2; V: TRBV20-1; length: 14; D: -; size: once; DNA: TGCAGTGCTAGACCACCGGGGTATAACTATGGCTACACCTTC; CDR3: CSARPPGYNYGYTF
J: TRBJ2-3; V: TRBV29-1; length: 13; D: TRBD1; size: -; DNA: TGCAGCGTGTCCGGGACAGGGATAGGTACGCAGTATTTT; CDR3: CSVSGTGIGTQYF
J: TRBJ2-5; V: TRBV2; length: 13; D: -; size: -; DNA: TGTGCCAGCAGCGCAGAAGTACGTGTGGAGCAGTACTTC; CDR3: CASSAEVRVEQYF
J: TRBJ2-5; V: TRBV28; length: 13; D: TRBD1; size: -; DNA: TGTGCCAGCAGTCAGGGGGCTTCGGAGACCCAGTACTTC; CDR3: CASSQGASETQYF
J: TRBJ2-1; V: TRBV20-1; length: 14; D: TRBD2; size: -; DNA: TGCAGTGCTATCAGCGGGGGGGCGGGTAATGAGCAGTTCTTC; CDR3: CSAISGGAGNEQFF
J: TRBJ2-2; V: TRBV9; length: 14; D: -; size: -; DNA: TGTGCCAGCAGCGTAGTTGGTAACACCGGGGAGCTGTTTTTT; CDR3: CASSVVGNTGELFF
J: TRBJ2-3; V: TRBV6-6; length: 14; D: -; size: -; DNA: TGTGCCAGCAGTTTCCCCCCCCCCACAGATACGCAGTATTTT; CDR3: CASSFPPPTDTQYF